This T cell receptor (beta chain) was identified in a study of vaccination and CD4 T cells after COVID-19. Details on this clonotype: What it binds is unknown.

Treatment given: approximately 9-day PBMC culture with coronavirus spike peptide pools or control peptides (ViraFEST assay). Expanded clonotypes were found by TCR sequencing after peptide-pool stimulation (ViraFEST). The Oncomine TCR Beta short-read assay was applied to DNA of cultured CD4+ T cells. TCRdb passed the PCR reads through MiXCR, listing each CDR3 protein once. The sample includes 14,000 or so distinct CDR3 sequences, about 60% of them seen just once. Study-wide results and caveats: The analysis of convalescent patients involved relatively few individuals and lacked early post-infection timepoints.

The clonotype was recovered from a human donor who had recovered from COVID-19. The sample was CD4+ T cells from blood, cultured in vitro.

CDR3 in amino acids: CSARDRLDIPNEQFF. CDR3 bases: TGCAGTGCTAGAGATCGGCTAGATATACCCAATGAGCAGTTCTTC. This chain joins TRBV20-1 and TRBJ2-1; D remains unclear. V dropped 0 bases and J dropped 6 bases, with 15 bases sitting between them. Germline values: CDR1 DFQATT, CDR2 SNEGSKA (reference sequence). This CDR3 region has 15 residues.